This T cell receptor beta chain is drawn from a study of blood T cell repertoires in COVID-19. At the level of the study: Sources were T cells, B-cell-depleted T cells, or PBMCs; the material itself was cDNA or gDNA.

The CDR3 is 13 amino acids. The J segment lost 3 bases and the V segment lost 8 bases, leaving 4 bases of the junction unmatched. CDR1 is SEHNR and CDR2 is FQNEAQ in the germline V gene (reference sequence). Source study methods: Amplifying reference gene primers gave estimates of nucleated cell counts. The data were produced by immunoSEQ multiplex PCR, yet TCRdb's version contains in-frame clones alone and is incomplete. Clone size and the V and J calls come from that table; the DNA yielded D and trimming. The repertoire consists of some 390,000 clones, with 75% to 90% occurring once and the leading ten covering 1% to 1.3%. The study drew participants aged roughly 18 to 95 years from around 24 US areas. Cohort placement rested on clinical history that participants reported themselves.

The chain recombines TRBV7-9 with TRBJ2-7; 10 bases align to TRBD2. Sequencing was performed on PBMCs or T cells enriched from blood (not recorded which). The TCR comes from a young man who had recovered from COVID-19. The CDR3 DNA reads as TGTGCCAGCCGAATAGCGGGAGGCTACGAGCAGTACTTC. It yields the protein CASRIAGGYEQYF.